This T cell receptor beta chain emerged from a study of T cell responses to AZD1222 COVID-19 vaccine. As for the study in general: Pooling covered second doses at about 4 or about 12 weeks.

The assay was immunoSEQ multiplex PCR, and TCRdb's table has in-frame clones only and misses some. The table has 90,000 to 130,000 clones, approximately 83% seen once. This clone was observed a single time. The antigen is unknown. Study-wide findings and caveats: The study found vaccine-associated CD4 TCRs spanning spike, dominant at 160-218 and 743-854. Donor demographics were predominantly white British with a female majority; clonal diversity may be underestimated.

The CDR3 length is 18 residues. This rearrangement joins TRBV21-1 to TRBJ2-2; the table's D call TRBD1 went unverified against the DNA. TRBV21-1 is marked as a pseudogene. This sample comprised peripheral blood, obtained on day 0 of AZD1222 vaccination. This clonotype was sampled from an adult in good health. CDR3: CASSKDGTGPANTGELFF. The CDR3 bases are TGTGCCAGCAGCAAAGACGGGACAGGGCCAGCGAACACCGGGGAGCTGTTTTTT.